This record looks at one TCR beta chain sequence and its context. These data belong to a study of control samples from healthy donors and cancer patients. Sequencing used immunoSEQ multiplex PCR; TCRdb keeps in-frame clones, though not all of them. The sample consists of fewer than 200,000 clones, just under 95% of them appearing once. CDR1 MNHNS and CDR2 SASEGT come from the germline V gene. The V gene lost 2 bases and the J gene lost 9 bases, with 7 bases spanning the gap. CDR3 length: 12 residues. Sample: blood. The chain uses TRBV6-1 and TRBJ2-2; D uncertain. This TCR derives from a woman aged 55 to 70 in good health. The CDR3 protein is CASSERSWELFF. As DNA, the CDR3 is TGTGCCAGCAGTGAACGGTCGTGGGAGCTGTTTTTT.